The clone carrying this T cell receptor beta chain has only a few counts. Source study methods: Out-of-frame sequences were removed, leaving 2,000,000 or so distinct TCRbeta sequences. Sequencing used immunoSEQ multiplex PCR; TCRdb keeps in-frame clones, though not all of them. V, J and clone size were drawn from that table, and D and trimming were deduced from the DNA. Of roughly 50,000 clones listed, approximately 78% are singletons. This entry is derived from a study of memory CD4+ T cells and cytomegalovirus serostatus. The sort gate was single viable CD3+CD4+CD8-CD45RO+ cells for memory CD4+ T cells. V dropped 4 bases and J dropped 12; count of bases not matched to a gene: 16. The CDR3 consists of 15 residues. CDR1 and CDR2 (germline): SGHRS, YFSETQ.

The chain couples TRBV5-1 to TRBJ2-1; 7 positions match TRBD1. This TCR derives from an adult in good health and CMV-seronegative. Input material: memory CD4+ T cells from blood. CDR3 nucleotide sequence: TGCGCCAGCAGCCAATATATTACAGGGGCTTTCGGGCAGTTCTTC. It codes for CASSQYITGAFGQFF.